This is a list of T cell receptor beta chains from one sample in a study of vaccination and CD4 T cells after COVID-19. For these receptors, no antigen is known. MiXCR, applied by TCRdb to the PCR reads, yields one record per CDR3 protein. The sample comprises approximately 12,000 distinct CDR3 sequences, around 30% of which are singletons, and roughly 30% rests with the top ten. Sequencing was performed on CD4+ T cells from blood, cultured in vitro, taken before SARS-CoV-2 vaccination. The receptor source for this set is a human donor who received a COVID-19 vaccine. Both conserved end residues are part of each CDR3. A D gene is named only where the DNA matches it firmly. Clone size is not always given. Where it is, it says once, few, many or a class for expanded clones.

D,size,length,J,V,DNA,CDR3
TRBD1,few,11,TRBJ1-1,TRBV2,TGTGCCAGCACCTCAGGGGGCGAAGCTTTCTTT,CASTSGGEAFF
.,.,15,TRBJ2-1,TRBV20-1,TGCAGTGCTAGGGAAGGGTCCTCTATAAACAATGAGCAGTTCTTC,CSAREGSSINNEQFF
TRBD2,few,15,TRBJ2-1,TRBV27,TGTGCCAGCAGCCGGACGGGGGGGCACTACAATGAGCAGTTCTTC,CASSRTGGHYNEQFF
.,.,13,TRBJ1-1,TRBV18,TGTGCCAGCTCACCACTTCCCGGAGAAGTGACTTTCTTT,CASSPLPGEVTFF
.,.,15,TRBJ2-7,TRBV6-1,TGTGCCAGCAGAAAGACAGGATTGGGCTCCTACGAGCAGTACTTC,CASRKTGLGSYEQYF
.,.,13,TRBJ2-7,TRBV7-2,TGTGCCAGCAGCCTTTCCGGGGGCCACGAGCAGTACTTC,CASSLSGGHEQYF
.,few,16,TRBJ1-4,TRBV12-3/TRBV12-4,TGTGCCAGCAGTTTCGGACCGTATTCAACTAATGAAAAACTGTTTTTT,CASSFGPYSTNEKLFF
TRBD1,.,16,TRBJ2-7,TRBV14,TGTGCCAGCAGCCGACTTTCGGGACAGGGGTCCTACGAGCAGTACTTC,CASSRLSGQGSYEQYF
.,few,15,TRBJ1-6,TRBV6-5,TGTGCCAGCAGTTTGTGGGGACCGGCGATTTCACCCCTCCACTTT,CASSLWGPAISPLHF
.,.,14,TRBJ2-5,TRBV20-1,TGCAGTGCTAGAGAAGGGCTAGCATCCGAGACCCAGTACTTC,CSAREGLASETQYF
.,few,16,TRBJ1-5,TRBV6-1,TGTGCCAGCAGTCCGGCGAGGGAAGGGAGCAATCAGCCCCAGCATTTT,CASSPAREGSNQPQHF
.,.,13,TRBJ1-5,TRBV10-1,TGCGCCAGCAGTCCACACGGGAATCAGCCCCAGCATTTT,CASSPHGNQPQHF
TRBD2,large,18,TRBJ2-2,TRBV7-6,TGTGCCAGCAGCCCAAAGGCTGGACTAGCGGGGGGCACCGGGGAGCTGTTTTTT,CASSPKAGLAGGTGELFF
TRBD1,few,18,TRBJ1-5,TRBV30,TGTGCCTGGAGCCCTCCACCCCCCGGGACAGGGCAGGGTCAGCCCCAGCATTTT,CAWSPPPPGTGQGQPQHF
.,.,13,TRBJ2-5,TRBV5-4,TGTGCCAGCAGCCCTCCGGGGTTGGAGACCCAGTACTTC,CASSPPGLETQYF
TRBD1,few,15,TRBJ2-2,TRBV20-1,TGCAGTGCCGGGAAGACAGGGTCAGACACCGGGGAGCTGTTTTTT,CSAGKTGSDTGELFF
.,.,15,TRBJ1-2,TRBV19,TGTGCCAGTAGCCCAATTGGGGGAGAGAACTATGGCTACACCTTC,CASSPIGGENYGYTF
TRBD1,.,18,TRBJ2-5,TRBV5-8,TGTGCCAGCAGCTTGGGTTGGGGACAGGGCCCGGTGGAAGAGACCCAGTACTTC,CASSLGWGQGPVEETQYF
.,once,16,TRBJ2-6,TRBV2,TGTGCCAGCAGTGAAGCGGGCCTCTCGGGGGCCAACGTCCTGACTTTC,CASSEAGLSGANVLTF
.,.,13,TRBJ2-7,TRBV7-2,TGTGCCAGCAGCTTGACTAGGGGATACGAGCAGTACTTC,CASSLTRGYEQYF
.,few,14,TRBJ2-7,TRBV6-1,TGTGCCAGCAATTCATACAGGATCTCCTACGAGCAGTACTTC,CASNSYRISYEQYF
TRBD1,few,16,TRBJ1-2,TRBV7-2,TGTGCCAGCAGCTTCGGCTGGACAGGGGAAGGAGAAGGCTACACCTTC,CASSFGWTGEGEGYTF
.,.,16,TRBJ1-5,TRBV27,.,CASSSSTRGPYQPQHF
TRBD1,medium-sized,14,TRBJ1-2,TRBV6-1,TGTGCCAGCAGCCGAAAACAGGGGGGGGATGGCTACACCTTC,CASSRKQGGDGYTF